This TCR beta chain was sequenced during a study of regulatory T cells in long-lasting Graves disease. Background on the study: By definition, persistent Graves' disease involved antithyroid drugs for over 5 years alongside positive TSH receptor antibodies.

As for this clonotype: Its antigen is as yet unknown.

V was trimmed by 5 bases and J by 3 bases, leaving 13 bases between them. The CDR3 covers 14 residues. Germline loops: CDR1 LNHDA, CDR2 SQIVND (reference sequence). As for time point: persistent/refractory GD, antithyroid drugs over 5 years with positive TRAb. From PBMCs, RNA was extracted and then used to make the TCR library. Study observations and caveats: More public clonotypes were shared by persistent patients (under 3,000) than by new patients (roughly 970). It was peripheral blood alone, not thyroid tissue, that was studied. Accuracy was perhaps lowered by the small sample size.

Investigators prepared the TCR beta libraries by applying iRepertoire HTBI primers and Arm-PCR of CDR3 regions. TCRdb used MiXCR to reprocess the multiplex PCR reads, holding one entry per CDR3 protein. The table lists 500,000 to 700,000 distinct CDR3 sequences, about 30% of them singletons. V gene TRBV19 combines with J gene TRBJ1-1; the D is unclear. The sequences come from peripheral blood mononuclear cells (PBMCs), collected when the disease was refractory, from a patient treated with antithyroid drugs. This receptor was identified in a female donor with Graves disease. CDR3 loop: CASSEGATYTEAFF. CDR3 sequence (DNA): TGTGCCAGTAGTGAGGGAGCGACTTACACTGAAGCTTTCTTT.